These 23 T cell receptor beta chains were sequenced from one sample in a study of preoperative IRX-2 immunotherapy in early breast cancer. The method was immunoSEQ multiplex PCR; TCRdb's version includes in-frame clones alone and lacks a portion of them. The sample includes roughly 93,000 clones, roughly 88% of them seen just once. The treatment here: preoperative locoregional IRX-2 cytokine immunotherapy. Specimen: tumor tissue, collected after IRX-2 immunotherapy. These receptors were collected from a human donor with breast cancer.

This rearrangement joins TRBV19 to TRBJ2-2; 8 bases are a match to TRBD1. J was trimmed by 4 bases and V by 5 bases; bases with no gene match: 3. CDR1 is LNHDA, CDR2 SQIVND, per germline (reference sequence). The CDR3 runs to 14 residues. The CDR3 sequence is CASSSGGITGELFF. CDR3 nucleotide sequence: TGTGCCAGTAGTTCAGGGGGCATCACCGGGGAGCTGTTTTTT.

This clone was recorded only once. The V gene is TRBV30, the J gene TRBJ1-3; tentative D call: TRBD1 (5 bases). V was trimmed by 3 bases and J by 4 bases, leaving 13 bases between them. Germline loops: CDR1 GTSNPN, CDR2 SVGIG (reference sequence). This CDR3 has 14 amino acids. The CDR3: CAWSRDWYGNTIYF. Written as DNA, the CDR3 is TGTGCCTGGAGCCGGGACTGGTACGGAAACACCATATATTTT.

This sequence joins TRBV1 and TRBJ1-4; the D call of TRBD1 is as the table states it, not checked on the DNA. TRBV1 is a pseudogene. This CDR3 has 15 residues. For the CDR3, the DNA is TGCGCCAGCAGCCGGACAGGGTTGACTAATGAAAAACTGTTTTTT. It yields the protein CASSRTGLTNEKLFF.

The J gene is TRBJ2-7, the V gene TRBV23-1, with TRBD1 as a possible D gene (6 bases). TRBV23-1 is labeled an ORF, and its function is uncertain. This CDR3 region has 16 residues. V was cut by 6 bases and J by 0 bases, with 18 bases left in between. Here the CDR3 reads CASSLGTGLNSYEQYF. The DNA for the CDR3 is TGCGCCAGCAGCTTGGGTACAGGGTTAAACTCCTACGAGCAGTACTTC.

The chain uses TRBV5-2 and TRBJ2-5. TRBV5-2 has pseudogene status. The CDR3 extends over 15 amino acids. The CDR3 coding sequence is TGTGCCAGCAGCCCGAAACCCCGCCTTGGGGAGACCCAGTACTTC. Translated, it gives CASSPKPRLGETQYF.

The chain has TRBV15 and TRBJ2-7; 7 positions agree with TRBD2. The CDR3 is made up of 14 amino acids. The V gene end was trimmed by 8 bases and the J gene end by 0 bases; junction bases not matched to a gene: 7. The germline CDR1 and CDR2 sequences are LNHNV and YYDKDF (reference sequence). For the CDR3, the DNA is TGTGCCACCGGGAGGGATCCGAGCTCCTACGAGCAGTACTTC. Translated, it gives CATGRDPSSYEQYF.

This chain connects TRBV6-8 to TRBJ1-3, with TRBD1 matching 9 bases. V was clipped by 2 bases and J by 4 bases; unmatched bases: 9. This CDR3 has 17 residues. Germline loops: CDR1 MNHGY, CDR2 SAAAGT. CDR3 protein: CASSYLQGAISGNTIYF. The CDR3, as DNA: TGTGCCAGCAGTTACCTACAGGGGGCAATCTCAGGAAACACCATATATTTT.

The chain carries TRBV19 and TRBJ1-2; TRBD1 is a possible D gene (5 bases). V was trimmed by 5 bases and J by 2 bases, leaving 21 bases between them. Germline-derived CDR1 and CDR2 are LNHDA and SQIVND (reference sequence). The CDR3 spans 17 residues. CDR3 sequence: CASSADASLDSNYGYTF. Here the CDR3 DNA reads TGTGCCAGTAGTGCGGACGCCTCATTAGACAGCAACTATGGCTACACCTTC.

This clone was found a few times. This sequence joins TRBV18 and TRBJ2-5, with unresolved D. Trimming cost V 5 bases and J 5 bases, with 12 bases left between them. The V gene's germline CDR1 is KGHSH and CDR2 LQKENI. The CDR3 runs to 13 residues. The CDR3 nucleotides are TGTGCCAGCTCATCGACAAGACGGGAGACCCAGTACTTC. It is translated as CASSSTRRETQYF.

This clone was detected once. This chain connects TRBV11-3 to TRBJ2-2; tentatively, D is TRBD1 (6 bases). The CDR3 contains 14 residues. Germline V gene sequence: CDR1 SGHNT, CDR2 YENEEA. V lost 6 bases to trimming and J lost 4 bases, with 12 bases between them. The CDR3: CASSVDSRTGELFF. The CDR3 DNA reads as TGTGCCAGCAGTGTGGACAGTCGCACCGGGGAGCTGTTTTTT.

In its sample, this clone was seen a few times. The chain recombines TRBV10-2 with TRBJ1-1, with a tentative D call TRBD1 (5 bases). The CDR3 runs 13 residues. V lost 2 bases and J lost 5, with 9 bases in between. The germline gives CDR1 WSHSY, CDR2 SAAADI. The CDR3 DNA is TGCGCCAGCAGTGAGACCCCAGGGACTGAAGCTTTCTTT. Protein product: CASSETPGTEAFF.

CDR3 amino acids: CASSPLTTSTDTQYF. The DNA of the CDR3 is TGCGCCAGCAGCCCCCTGACCACCAGCACAGATACGCAGTATTTT. The rearrangement uses TRBV5-1 and TRBJ2-3; the D is unclear. The germline gives CDR1 SGHRS, CDR2 YFSETQ. CDR3 length: 15 amino acids. V was cut by 4 bases and J by 0 bases, with 12 bases left in between.

The chain joins TRBV11-3 to TRBJ1-3; D gene ambiguous. V lost 2 bases and J lost 0, with 11 bases in between. Germline V gene data show CDR1 as SGHNT and CDR2 as YENEEA. The CDR3 is 16 residues long. This CDR3 reads CASSLSAGSSGNTIYF. Written as DNA, the CDR3 is TGTGCCAGCAGCTTAAGCGCAGGAAGCTCTGGAAACACCATATATTTT.

The chain combines TRBV28 with TRBJ1-1, with D possibly matching TRBD1 (5 bases). V shed 8 bases and J shed 1 base, with 17 bases lying between them. The CDR3 has 15 residues. Germline CDR1 and CDR2: MDHEN and SYDVKM. CDR3 in amino acids: CASGGGRTGNTEAFF. DNA for the CDR3: TGTGCCAGCGGGGGGGGAAGAACAGGGAACACTGAAGCTTTCTTT.

This rearrangement joins TRBV19 to TRBJ1-1; D not resolved. This CDR3 contains 14 residues. Germline CDR1 is LNHDA and CDR2 is SQIVND (reference sequence). Trimming cost V 7 bases and J 0 bases, with 12 bases left between them. The CDR3 sequence: CASTPGPVNTEAFF. In DNA, the CDR3 is TGTGCCAGTACCCCTGGACCGGTGAACACTGAAGCTTTCTTT.

The chain couples TRBV11-3 to TRBJ2-3, with TRBD2 matching 10 bases. With 2 bases clipped from V and 4 bases from J, the junction kept 6 bases outside the gene matches. The CDR3 length is 16 residues. CDR1 and CDR2 (germline): SGHNT, YENEEA. CDR3 region: CASSLKLAGLSDTQYF. The CDR3 coding sequence is TGTGCCAGCAGCTTAAAACTAGCGGGACTCTCAGATACGCAGTATTTT.

The rearrangement uses TRBV5-1 and TRBJ2-2; D might be TRBD1 (6 bases). The germline gives CDR1 SGHRS, CDR2 YFSETQ. The ends were cut back, 4 bases at V and 3 bases at J, with 13 bases in the middle. The CDR3 sequence is 15 residues long. CDR3 protein: CASSPTGLDTGELFF. DNA of the CDR3: TGCGCCAGCAGCCCGACAGGTCTGGACACCGGGGAGCTGTTTTTT.

This clone was seen more than once but under ten times. The genes are TRBV28 and TRBJ1-2, with D possibly matching TRBD1 (6 bases). The germline V and J ends were trimmed by 5 bases and 8 bases, with 15 bases remaining between them. Per the germline V gene, CDR1 is MDHEN and CDR2 is SYDVKM. The CDR3 sequence is 13 residues long. CDR3 protein: CASSDLTGRGYTF. The CDR3 DNA is TGTGCCAGCAGTGACCTAACAGGGCGCGGCTACACCTTC.

The chain is built from TRBV6-8 and TRBJ1-3; D remains unclear. This CDR3 has 17 residues. Between the trimmed V and J ends, which lost 5 bases and 6 bases, there was a span of 23 bases. Per germline, CDR1 MNHGY and CDR2 SAAAGT. The CDR3 protein is CASSDTGNAGALNTIYF. CDR3 sequence (DNA): TGTGCCAGCAGTGATACCGGGAATGCGGGAGCGCTAAACACCATATATTTT.

In nucleotides, the CDR3 is TGTGCCACCAGCACCCTTACAGGGATTAACGCCTTAAGCGGGGAGCTGTTTTTT. The encoded protein is CATSTLTGINALSGELFF. J is TRBJ2-2 and V is TRBV15; a possible D gene is TRBD1 (6 bases). Looked up from germline, CDR1 is LNHNV and CDR2 is YYDKDF (reference sequence). V shed 4 bases and J shed 7 bases, with 25 bases lying between them. This CDR3 has 18 residues.

The chain carries TRBV7-7 and TRBJ2-1, with D possibly TRBD2 on 5 matching bases. Per germline, CDR1 SSHAT and CDR2 FNYEAQ (reference sequence). With 5 bases removed from V and 5 bases from J, the gap between germline ends came to 13 bases. This CDR3 is built from 14 residues. In DNA form, the CDR3 reads TGTGCCAGCAGCCGGGAAGGAAGGAACAATGAGCAGTTCTTC. As protein: CASSREGRNNEQFF.

This clone occurred once. The rearrangement joins TRBV5-1 to TRBJ1-4; TRBD1 matches 9 bases. This CDR3 contains 15 residues. Trimming removed 4 bases from V and 7 bases from J; junction bases left unmatched: 8. Looked up from germline, CDR1 is SGHRS and CDR2 is YFSETQ. The CDR3 region has the DNA TGCGCCAGCAGCGCCATGACAGGGGGTGGTGAAAAACTGTTTTTT. This gives the protein CASSAMTGGGEKLFF.

The J gene is TRBJ1-3, the V gene TRBV1; TRBD1, the D gene given by the table, was not confirmed from the DNA. TRBV1 is noted as a pseudogene. The CDR3 has 16 residues. The CDR3 loop is CASSQSAWTGAVAIYF. CDR3 sequence (DNA): TGCGCCAGCAGCCAAAGCGCCTGGACAGGAGCAGTAGCCATATATTTT.